This TCR beta chain was identified during a study of CD8 T cells in ankylosing spondylitis. In making TCR beta libraries, quantitative 5'-RACE with molecular barcodes was used. Each CDR3 protein is one row after TCRdb ran MiXCR on the 5' RACE reads. Of about 150,000 distinct CDR3 sequences listed, roughly 30% are singletons. Notes on this clonotype: Its specificity is unknown.

From germline, CDR1 is KGHSH and CDR2 LQKENI. The V and J ends lost 5 bases and 2 bases respectively, with 13 bases between them. The CDR3 is 14 amino acids. The study's findings and limits: Relatively scarce in peripheral blood, disease-linked clones were CD8+.

The sequence was obtained from a male donor with ankylosing spondylitis. Source material: synovial fluid, either unsorted or a sorted T cell fraction (not recorded which). J is TRBJ2-7 and V is TRBV18; no definite D call. CDR3 bases: TGTGCCAGCTCATTAGTCGACGAAGCCTACGAGCAGTACTTC. Translation: CASSLVDEAYEQYF. Based on the CDR3 plus reference TRBV18 and TRBJ2-7, the full variable domain is NAGVMQNPRHLVRRRGQEARLRCSPMKGHSHVYWYRQLPEEGLKFMVYLQKENIIDESGMPKERFSAEFPKEGPSILRIQQVVRGDSAAYFCASSLVDEAYEQYFGPGTRLTVT.